The 21 T cell receptor beta chains reported below all come from one sample, sequenced in a study of monozygotic twins with inflammatory bowel disease (dated 2019 in TCRdb). The library relied on 5' RACE. Sequencing instrument: Illumina HiSeq 2500. Reprocessed by TCRdb, the reads give a single entry per CDR3 protein sequence, without DNA. The sample's table covers roughly 150,000 distinct CDR3 sequences. The top ten hold 0.95% to 1.5% of the sample. What was sequenced was blood. Receptors originate from a human donor with ulcerative colitis or Crohn's disease, or a healthy co-twin of an affected twin (not recorded which).

This chain connects TRBV29-1 to TRBJ1-2; TCRdb's D gene call, TRBD1, goes unchecked for lack of DNA. Germline lookup yields CDR1 SQVTM and CDR2 ANQGSEA. The CDR3 loop spans 14 amino acids. The CDR3 reads CSVEDGQGPYGYTF.

This rearrangement joins TRBV19 to TRBJ1-2; the TCRdb D gene call, TRBD1, has no DNA to confirm it. CDR1 is LNHDA and CDR2 is SQIVND in the germline V gene (reference sequence). The CDR3 is 14 amino acids. The CDR3 reads CASSIDRQGNGYTF.

V gene TRBV6-5 combines with J gene TRBJ2-7; TCRdb selects TRBD2, and the lack of DNA leaves this call unchecked. This CDR3 is 14 amino acids long. Germline CDR1 and CDR2: MNHEY and SVGAGI. The CDR3 sequence: CASSYSGPAAEQYF.

V and J are TRBV9 and TRBJ2-1; the D call of TRBD1 rests on TCRdb alone, since no DNA is present to check it. The CDR3 spans 16 residues. Per germline, CDR1 SGDLS and CDR2 YYNGEE. The CDR3 reads CASSLTSGDLDNEQFF.

The chain joins TRBV4-3 to TRBJ2-1; the TCRdb call, TRBD2, lacks DNA for checking. The germline gives CDR1 LGHNA, CDR2 YSLEER. The CDR3 sequence is 16 residues long. The chain's CDR3 is CASSQGTSGSLDEQFF.

V and J are TRBV7-2 and TRBJ2-7; the D call from TCRdb, TRBD1, cannot be confirmed without DNA. Germline CDR1 reads SGHTA; CDR2 reads FQGNSA. There are 16 residues in the CDR3. CDR3 region: CASSLLSSLTSYEQYF.

The rearrangement joins TRBV6-2 or TRBV6-3 to TRBJ1-1; the TCRdb call, TRBD1, lacks DNA for checking. The length of the CDR3 is 12 residues. CDR1 is MNHEY, CDR2 SVGEGT, per germline. CDR3 sequence: CASTPAGTGAFF.

This chain connects TRBV5-6 to TRBJ1-2; TCRdb indicates TRBD1, and absent DNA this call remains unverified. CDR1 is SGHDT, CDR2 YYEEEE, per germline. This CDR3 spans 14 amino acids. The CDR3 here is CASERGQGYYGYTF.

The rearrangement uses TRBV15 and TRBJ1-5. Looked up from germline, CDR1 is LNHNV and CDR2 is YYDKDF (reference sequence). The CDR3 has 13 residues. The chain's CDR3 is CATSRDLIQPQHF.

V usage is TRBV6-7 and J usage is TRBJ2-7. TRBV6-7 is noted as an ORF with a role that remains uncertain. The CDR3 totals 13 residues. This chain's CDR3 is CASSYTWGYEQYF.

The chain combines TRBV11-2 with TRBJ1-6. Germline CDR1 SGHAT, CDR2 FQNNGV. The CDR3 contains 12 residues. CDR3 in amino acids: CASSLAISPLHF.

V gene TRBV5-5 combines with J gene TRBJ2-2; TCRdb outputs TRBD2, but without DNA this stays unchecked. The CDR3 consists of 18 residues. Germline V lookup: CDR1 SGHKS, CDR2 YYEKEE (reference sequence). CDR3 sequence: CASSPIGGGRSDAGELFF.

V and J are TRBV11-1 and TRBJ2-7; TCRdb indicates TRBD1, and absent DNA this call remains unverified. CDR1 and CDR2 (germline): SGHAT, FQDESV (reference sequence). This CDR3 spans 15 amino acids. The CDR3 region is CASSSGGGSIYEQYF.

The chain carries TRBV18 and TRBJ1-4; there is no DNA to check the TCRdb D call of TRBD1. CDR1 is KGHSH and CDR2 is LQKENI in the germline V gene. This CDR3 is 13 amino acids long. The CDR3 is CASSPQGGEKLFF.

V gene TRBV11-2 combines with J gene TRBJ1-1; without DNA, the TCRdb call of TRBD1 cannot be checked. Per the germline V gene, CDR1 is SGHAT and CDR2 is FQNNGV. The CDR3 has 14 residues. The chain's CDR3 is CASSYGQRNTEAFF.

V and J are TRBV19 and TRBJ1-5; TCRdb's D call, TRBD1, is unchecked because there is no DNA. This CDR3 has 17 residues. Germline V gene sequence: CDR1 LNHDA, CDR2 SQIVND (reference sequence). The CDR3 here is CASSLQTAKYSNQPQHF.

V and J are TRBV30 and TRBJ1-5; the TRBD1 assignment by TCRdb is unverifiable without DNA. The CDR3 loop spans 13 amino acids. Germline CDR1 reads GTSNPN; CDR2 reads SVGIG (reference sequence). CDR3 protein: CAWSGAGYQPQHF.

The chain couples TRBV12-3 or TRBV12-4 to TRBJ1-1; TCRdb calls TRBD1, which cannot be checked without DNA. This CDR3 region has 15 residues. The CDR3 protein is CASSSPGQGGTEAFF.

The genes are TRBV18 and TRBJ2-7; TCRdb lists TRBD1, though no DNA is available to test this call. This CDR3 contains 14 residues. Germline CDR1 reads KGHSH; CDR2 reads LQKENI. This CDR3 is CASSRQGDAYEQYF.

The chain joins TRBV6-5 to TRBJ1-2; the D call of TRBD1 rests on TCRdb alone, since no DNA is present to check it. Germline V gene data show CDR1 as MNHEY and CDR2 as SVGAGI. The CDR3 sequence is 12 residues long. The CDR3 spells CASRDRASGYTF.

The genes are TRBV2 and TRBJ2-3; with no DNA, the TCRdb D assignment of TRBD2 cannot be verified. The CDR3 spans 16 residues. Looked up from germline, CDR1 is SNHLY and CDR2 is FYNNEI. The CDR3 spells CASSELAPPDTDTQYF.